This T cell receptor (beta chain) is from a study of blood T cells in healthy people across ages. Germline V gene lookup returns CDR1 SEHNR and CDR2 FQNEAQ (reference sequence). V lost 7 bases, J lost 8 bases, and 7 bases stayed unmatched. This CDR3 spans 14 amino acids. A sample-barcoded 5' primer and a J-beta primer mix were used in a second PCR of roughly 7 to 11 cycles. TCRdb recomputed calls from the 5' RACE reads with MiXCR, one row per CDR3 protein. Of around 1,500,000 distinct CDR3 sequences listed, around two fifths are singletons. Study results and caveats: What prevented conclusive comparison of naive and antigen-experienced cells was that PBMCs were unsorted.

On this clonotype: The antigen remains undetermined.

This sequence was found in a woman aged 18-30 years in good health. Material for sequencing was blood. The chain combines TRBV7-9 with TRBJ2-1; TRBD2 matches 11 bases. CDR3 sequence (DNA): TGTGCCAGCACCACACTAGCGGGAGTCTATGAGCAGTTCTTC. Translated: CASTTLAGVYEQFF.